This TCR beta chain stems from a study of tumor and adjacent non-tumor tissue in lung cancer. Turning to the study itself: Stage I to III disease affected some 11 men and roughly 5 women aged about 31 to 80. Each sample yielded 3.5 million to 5 million productive TCRbeta reads on average.

Study outcomes and limitations: TCR diversity was significantly greater in tumor than normal lung tissue. Tumor repertoires had a smaller top 100 clone share than normal lung.

The library came from three nested PCR rounds adapted from ARM-PCR protocols. TCRdb reanalysed the multiplex PCR reads using MiXCR and keeps one entry per CDR3 protein. The data contain around 200,000 distinct CDR3 sequences, 60% to 85% of them seen just once; the ten biggest clones take up around 27%. Germline V gene lookup returns CDR1 DFQATT and CDR2 SNEGSKA (reference sequence). With V trimmed by 6 bases and J by 6 bases, 5 bases remained unmatched. This CDR3 is built from 12 residues. RNA was extracted from bulk tissue without any cell sorting. Worth noting for this clonotype: Its specificity is unknown.

The receptor was isolated from a man aged 60 to 75 with non-small cell lung cancer. The chain carries TRBV20-1 and TRBJ1-2, with TRBD1 identical over 9 bases. Sequenced input: lung tumor tissue. CDR3 sequence: CSARTGVHGYTF. CDR3 bases: TGCAGTGCAAGGACAGGGGTACATGGCTACACCTTC.